A single sample is the source of the 27 T cell receptor beta chains below, sequenced in a study of identical twins. Using its own MiXCR run on the 5' RACE reads, TCRdb lists one record per CDR3 protein. The sample records hundreds of thousands of distinct CDR3 sequences, over 9% being singletons. These data also featured in a second study, about yellow fever vaccine responses in identical twins.

The sequencing input was CD8+ T cells sorted from blood. The receptors were sampled from a woman under 30 in good health.

The chain couples TRBV7-9 to TRBJ2-1; D gene unclear. Germline values: CDR1 SEHNR, CDR2 FQNEAQ (reference sequence). The CDR3 runs 16 residues. The V end was cut by 5 bases, the J end by 6 bases, with 20 bases between. The CDR3 DNA sequence: TGTGCCAGCAGCCCATACCCGGGCCCTAGGGTCAATGAGCAGTTCTTC. Its translation is CASSPYPGPRVNEQFF.

This clonotype was counted a few times. The V and J genes are TRBV12-3 or TRBV12-4 and TRBJ1-5; D unclear. The V end lost 0 bases, the J end lost 6 bases, and 6 bases lay between the germline ends. This CDR3 has 13 residues. CDR3 DNA sequence: TGTGCCAGCAGTTTAGCGAAAAGTCAGCCCCAGCATTTT. It encodes CASSLAKSQPQHF.

This clonotype appeared many times. This chain connects TRBV12-3 or TRBV12-4 to TRBJ2-2, with no clear D. This CDR3 has 14 residues. The germline V and J ends were trimmed by 3 bases and 3 bases, with 8 bases remaining between them. In nucleotides, the CDR3 is TGTGCCAGCAGTTTGGGTCCTTACACCGGGGAGCTGTTTTTT. This sequence encodes CASSLGPYTGELFF.

This clonotype showed up just a few times. The chain combines TRBV5-1 with TRBJ2-1; TRBD2 agrees at 9 bases. The CDR3 has 14 amino acids. After removal of 5 bases from V and 8 bases from J, the junction contained 8 bases not matched to a gene. In germline, CDR1 is SGHRS, CDR2 YFSETQ. DNA for the CDR3: TGCGCCAGCAGGTGGATAGCGGGAGTCCATGAGCAGTTCTTC. It is translated as CASRWIAGVHEQFF.

This clonotype came up a few times. The V gene is TRBV2, the J gene TRBJ1-2; perhaps TRBD1 as D (6 bases). V was shortened by 4 bases and J by 1 base, with 10 bases between the two germline ends. The germline gives CDR1 SNHLY, CDR2 FYNNEI. The CDR3 is made up of 14 amino acids. The CDR3 bases are TGTGCCAGCAGTGCCACAGGGATTAACTATGGCTACACCTTC. Protein: CASSATGINYGYTF.

This clonotype appeared many times. The chain joins TRBV6-5 to TRBJ1-1, with 8 bases identical to TRBD1. V lost 2 bases, J lost 1 base, and 0 bases stayed unmatched. The CDR3 loop spans 14 amino acids. The germline CDR1 and CDR2 sequences are MNHEY and SVGAGI. CDR3 in amino acids: CASSYGTGNTEAFF. CDR3 sequence (DNA): TGTGCCAGCAGTTACGGGACAGGGAACACTGAAGCTTTCTTT.

This clonotype appeared a few times. The chain carries TRBV12-3 or TRBV12-4 and TRBJ2-2; D may be TRBD1 or TRBD2 (5 bases each). V lost 8 bases, J lost 1 base, and 11 bases lay in between. This CDR3 spans 14 amino acids. CDR3 coding DNA: TGTGCCAGCGGCCCGGGGCTGAACACCGGGGAGCTGTTTTTT. Translation: CASGPGLNTGELFF.

This clonotype was found a few times. The rearrangement uses TRBV3-1 and TRBJ1-5; possibly TRBD1 for D (6 bases). This CDR3 is 14 amino acids long. CDR1 is LGHDT, CDR2 YNNKEL, per germline (reference sequence). V was shortened by 0 bases and J by 7 bases, with 10 bases between the two germline ends. In nucleotides, the CDR3 is TGTGCCAGCAGCCAAGAGGGGGGCGCCCAGCCCCAGCATTTT. It specifies CASSQEGGAQPQHF.

This chain connects TRBV27 to TRBJ2-7; tentative D call: TRBD2 (5 bases). CDR1 and CDR2 from the germline V gene are MNHEY and SMNVEV (reference sequence). The CDR3 runs 22 residues. V was pared by 3 bases and J by 5 bases, with 38 bases between. The CDR3: CASSFITPTIGGATRPQDEQYF. The CDR3 DNA follows: TGTGCCAGCAGTTTCATCACCCCCACCATCGGAGGCGCAACACGACCCCAGGACGAGCAGTACTTC.

The chain recombines TRBV13 with TRBJ2-5; D is possibly TRBD2 (6 bases). This CDR3 comprises 15 residues. Trimming shortened V by 3 bases and J by 2 bases, and 13 bases separated the two germline ends. Per germline, CDR1 PRHDT and CDR2 FYEKMQ (reference sequence). DNA for the CDR3: TGTGCCAGCAGCTTGGCTAGCGAGGAGCAAGAGACCCAGTACTTC. This sequence encodes CASSLASEEQETQYF.

The V call is TRBV11-2, the J call TRBJ2-3; D tentatively fits TRBD1 or TRBD2 (7 bases each). CDR1 and CDR2 from the germline V gene are SGHAT and FQNNGV. Trimming pared 4 bases from V and 6 bases from J, leaving 20 bases between. This CDR3 has 16 residues. This chain's CDR3 is CASSWLRGGGRDTQYF. DNA for the CDR3: TGTGCCAGCAGCTGGTTGCGGGGAGGGGGCCGGGATACGCAGTATTTT.

This clonotype was found many times. Written as DNA, the CDR3 is TGTGCCAGCAGCTACTCACTAGCGGGGAACTACGAGCAGTACTTC. It translates to CASSYSLAGNYEQYF. The chain is built from TRBV27 and TRBJ2-7, with 10 bases matching TRBD2. Germline V gene sequence: CDR1 MNHEY, CDR2 SMNVEV (reference sequence). J was trimmed by 3 bases and V by 6 bases; bases with no gene match: 8. This CDR3 has 15 amino acids.

The table lists this clonotype with a few counts. The chain carries TRBV12-3 or TRBV12-4 and TRBJ2-3; TRBD2 is a possible D gene (6 bases). The CDR3 sequence is 14 residues long. V gave up 2 bases and J gave up 3 bases, with 9 bases separating them. Written as DNA, the CDR3 is TGTGCCAGCAGTTTACAGCGGGTGACAGATACGCAGTATTTT. This gives the protein CASSLQRVTDTQYF.

The genes are TRBV27 and TRBJ2-1, with 13 bases matching TRBD2. Per the germline V gene, CDR1 is MNHEY and CDR2 is SMNVEV (reference sequence). V dropped 3 bases and J dropped 2; count of bases not matched to a gene: 7. The CDR3 is 18 residues long. DNA of the CDR3: TGTGCCAGCAGTTTTCTCCGACTAGCGGGGGGCCCCTACAATGAGCAGTTCTTC. It specifies CASSFLRLAGGPYNEQFF.

This clonotype was seen a few times. V gene TRBV24-1 combines with J gene TRBJ2-1; 8 nucleotides line up with TRBD2. This CDR3 comprises 16 residues. V lost 4 bases to trimming and J lost 6 bases; unmatched junction nucleotides: 10. Looked up from germline, CDR1 is KGHDR and CDR2 is SFDVKD. This chain's CDR3 is CATSDTERELGNEQFF. CDR3 coding DNA: TGTGCCACCAGTGACACTGAGCGGGAGTTGGGCAATGAGCAGTTCTTC.

This clonotype was seen a few times. The chain uses TRBV12-3 or TRBV12-4 and TRBJ2-7; 9 nucleotides match TRBD2. This CDR3 is built from 14 residues. The J segment lost 2 bases and the V segment lost 6 bases, leaving 5 bases of the junction unmatched. CDR3 residues: CASSVSGSTYEQYF. The CDR3 coding sequence is TGTGCCAGCAGCGTTAGCGGGAGCACCTACGAGCAGTACTTC.

In this sample, this clonotype turned up many times. The chain couples TRBV9 to TRBJ2-2, with D maybe TRBD1 (5 bases). This CDR3 comprises 15 residues. Germline-derived CDR1 and CDR2 are SGDLS and YYNGEE. Deletions cut 3 bases from V and 1 base from J, with 10 bases between. CDR3 nucleotide sequence: TGTGCCAGCAGCGCCCCCCAGGGGAACACCGGGGAGCTGTTTTTT. Protein sequence: CASSAPQGNTGELFF. Full variable domain (missing parts from reference TRBV9 and TRBJ2-2): DSGVTQTPKHLITATGQRVTLRCSPRSGDLSVYWYQQSLDQGLQFLIQYYNGEERAKGNILERFSAQQFPDLHSELNLSSLELGDSALYFCASSAPQGNTGELFFGEGSRLTVL.

The rearrangement uses TRBV29-1 and TRBJ2-3; D is perhaps TRBD1 or TRBD2 (5 bases each). V lost 7 bases, J lost 3 bases, and 17 bases lay in between. CDR3 length: 14 amino acids. Germline V gene data show CDR1 as SQVTM and CDR2 as ANQGSEA. DNA of the CDR3: TGCAGCGCTGTGACAGTAGGACTGACAGATACGCAGTATTTT. Its protein is CSAVTVGLTDTQYF.

V gene TRBV7-9 combines with J gene TRBJ1-2, with D maybe TRBD1 (5 bases). The ends were cut back, 0 bases at V and 8 bases at J, with 10 bases in the middle. The length of the CDR3 is 13 residues. Looked up from germline, CDR1 is SEHNR and CDR2 is FQNEAQ (reference sequence). The chain's CDR3 is CASSLATQGGYTF. As DNA, the CDR3 is TGTGCCAGCAGCTTAGCAACTCAGGGAGGCTACACCTTC.

This clonotype was picked up a small number of times. The chain links TRBV6-1 to TRBJ2-7; tentative D call: TRBD2 (6 bases). Trimming took off 6 bases at V and 3 bases at J, with 15 bases between the two ends. This CDR3 is 14 amino acids long. Germline CDR1 is MNHNS and CDR2 is SASEGT. In DNA form, the CDR3 reads TGTGCCAGCAGCCCCCGGGAGAGTGGCTACGAGCAGTACGTC. This sequence encodes CASSPRESGYEQYV.

This chain joins TRBV6-5 and TRBJ2-1, with 11 bases matching TRBD2. Germline trimming cut 2 bases from V and 5 bases from J; bases unmatched to any gene: 2. CDR3 length equals 15 residues. Germline V gene data show CDR1 as MNHEY and CDR2 as SVGAGI. The DNA of the CDR3 is TGTGCCAGCAGTTACGGGGGACTAGCGGACAATGAGCAGTTCTTC. It yields the protein CASSYGGLADNEQFF.

This clonotype has ten or more counts. The chain has TRBV29-1 and TRBJ1-5, with TRBD1 as a possible D gene (6 bases). This CDR3 contains 13 residues. The germline V gene encodes CDR1 SQVTM and CDR2 ANQGSEA. Trimming cost V 5 bases and J 7 bases, with 15 bases left between them. Here the CDR3 reads CSVRSGEGQPQHF. Written as DNA, the CDR3 is TGCAGCGTTAGATCAGGGGAGGGGCAGCCCCAGCATTTT.

V usage is TRBV7-9 and J usage is TRBJ2-7; 11 nucleotides match TRBD2. This CDR3 has 14 amino acids. Germline lookup yields CDR1 SEHNR and CDR2 FQNEAQ (reference sequence). The junction had 9 bases not matched to a gene; V was cut back by 5 bases and J by 9 bases. CDR3 nucleotides: TGTGCCAGCAGCCCCGGGGGGCTAGCGGGAGGGCAGTACTTC. The encoded protein is CASSPGGLAGGQYF.

This clonotype has only a few counts. This chain uses TRBV20-1 with TRBJ2-1; D might be TRBD2 (5 bases). Trimming took off 0 bases at V and 0 bases at J, with 12 bases between the two ends. This CDR3 is 16 amino acids long. Germline V gene data show CDR1 as DFQATT and CDR2 as SNEGSKA (reference sequence). Here the CDR3 DNA reads TGCAGTGCTAGAGATCTATCGGGAAGCTCCTACAATGAGCAGTTCTTC. Amino acid sequence: CSARDLSGSSYNEQFF.

The chain combines TRBV20-1 with TRBJ1-2; D unresolved. V shed 4 bases and J shed 12 bases, with 6 bases lying between them. In germline, CDR1 is DFQATT, CDR2 SNEGSKA (reference sequence). The CDR3 is 8 amino acids. The CDR3 DNA is TGCAGTGCTACTCCCCACACCTTC. Translating gives CSATPHTF.

At least ten counts were recorded for this clonotype. This rearrangement joins TRBV7-9 to TRBJ2-1; D gene ambiguous. V lost 5 bases and J 4 bases, leaving 6 bases between the germline ends. The CDR3 is 12 residues long. Germline V gene lookup returns CDR1 SEHNR and CDR2 FQNEAQ (reference sequence). This chain's CDR3 is CASSPKYNEQFF. DNA of the CDR3: TGTGCCAGCAGCCCCAAATACAATGAGCAGTTCTTC.

This clonotype has just a few counts. The CDR3 region is CASSLLQGPVNEQFF. The CDR3 DNA reads TGTGCCAGCAGTTTATTACAGGGCCCTGTCAATGAGCAGTTCTTC. The rearrangement joins TRBV28 to TRBJ2-1; D perhaps matches TRBD1 (6 bases). This CDR3 is 15 amino acids long. V lost 1 base and J lost 6, with 13 bases in between. The germline CDR1 and CDR2 sequences are MDHEN and SYDVKM.